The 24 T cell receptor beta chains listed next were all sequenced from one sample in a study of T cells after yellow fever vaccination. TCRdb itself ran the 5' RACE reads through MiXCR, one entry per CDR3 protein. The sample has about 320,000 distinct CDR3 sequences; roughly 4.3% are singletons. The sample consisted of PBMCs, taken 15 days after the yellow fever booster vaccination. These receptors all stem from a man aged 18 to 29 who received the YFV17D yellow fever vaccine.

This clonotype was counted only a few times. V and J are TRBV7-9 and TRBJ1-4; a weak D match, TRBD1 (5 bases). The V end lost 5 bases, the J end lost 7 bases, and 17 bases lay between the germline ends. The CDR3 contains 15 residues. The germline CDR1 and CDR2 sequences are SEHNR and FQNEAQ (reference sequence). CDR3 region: CASSLNRGAGEKLFF. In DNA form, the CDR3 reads TGTGCCAGCAGCCTGAATAGAGGGGCCGGTGAAAAACTGTTTTTT.

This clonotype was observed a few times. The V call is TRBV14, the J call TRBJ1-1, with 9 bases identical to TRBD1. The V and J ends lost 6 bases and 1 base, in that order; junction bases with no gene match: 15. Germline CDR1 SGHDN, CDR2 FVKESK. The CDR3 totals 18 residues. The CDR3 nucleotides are TGTGCCAGCAGTCCCCTGGGACAGGGAAGGGGGACGAACACTGAAGCTTTCTTT. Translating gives CASSPLGQGRGTNTEAFF.

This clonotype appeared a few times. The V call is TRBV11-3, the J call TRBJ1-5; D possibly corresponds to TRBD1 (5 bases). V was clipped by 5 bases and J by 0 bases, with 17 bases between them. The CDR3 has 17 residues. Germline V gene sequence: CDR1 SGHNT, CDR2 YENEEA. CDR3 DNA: TGTGCCAGCAGCCCTTTGGCCCCGACAGTTAGCAATCAGCCCCAGCATTTT. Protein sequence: CASSPLAPTVSNQPQHF.

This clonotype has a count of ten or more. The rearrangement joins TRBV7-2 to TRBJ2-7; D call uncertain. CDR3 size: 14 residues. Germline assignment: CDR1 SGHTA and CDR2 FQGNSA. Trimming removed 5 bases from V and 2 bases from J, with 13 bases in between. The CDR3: CASSPTAPTYEQYF. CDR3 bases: TGTGCCAGCAGCCCAACAGCTCCCACCTACGAGCAGTACTTC. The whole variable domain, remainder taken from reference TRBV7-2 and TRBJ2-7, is GAGVSQSPSNKVTEKGKDVELRCDPISGHTALYWYRQSLGQGLEFLIYFQGNSAPDKSGLPSDRFSAERTGGSVSTLTIQRTQQEDSAVYLCASSPTAPTYEQYFGPGTRLTVT.

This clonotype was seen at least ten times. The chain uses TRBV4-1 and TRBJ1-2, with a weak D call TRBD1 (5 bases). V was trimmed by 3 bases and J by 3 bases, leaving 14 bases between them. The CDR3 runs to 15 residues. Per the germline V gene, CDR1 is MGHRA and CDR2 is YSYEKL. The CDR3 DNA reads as TGCGCCAGCAGCCATTCCCGGGACGGAGACTATGGCTACACCTTC. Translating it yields CASSHSRDGDYGYTF.

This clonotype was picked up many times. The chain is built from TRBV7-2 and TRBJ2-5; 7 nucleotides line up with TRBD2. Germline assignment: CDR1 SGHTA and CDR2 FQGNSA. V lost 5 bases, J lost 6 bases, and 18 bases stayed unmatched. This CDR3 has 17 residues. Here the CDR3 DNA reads TGTGCCAGCAGCCCCCGGGGTCTGGGGGGGGGAGGAAAGACCCAGTACTTC. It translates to CASSPRGLGGGGKTQYF.

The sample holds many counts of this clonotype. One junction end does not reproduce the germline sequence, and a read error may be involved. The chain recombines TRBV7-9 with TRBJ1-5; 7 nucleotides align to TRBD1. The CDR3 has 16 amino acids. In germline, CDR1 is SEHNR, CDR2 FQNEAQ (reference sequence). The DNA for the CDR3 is TGTGCCGGCAGCACCAGTGGGCAGGGGGACGGGCAGCCCCAGCATTTT. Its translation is CAGSTSGQGDGQPQHF.

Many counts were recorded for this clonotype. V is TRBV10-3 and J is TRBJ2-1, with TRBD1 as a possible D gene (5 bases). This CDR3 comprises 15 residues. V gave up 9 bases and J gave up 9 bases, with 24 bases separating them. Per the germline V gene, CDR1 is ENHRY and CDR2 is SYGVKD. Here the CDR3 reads CAMGPALGKASEQFF. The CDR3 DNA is TGTGCCATGGGGCCGGCGCTAGGAAAGGCCAGTGAGCAGTTCTTC.

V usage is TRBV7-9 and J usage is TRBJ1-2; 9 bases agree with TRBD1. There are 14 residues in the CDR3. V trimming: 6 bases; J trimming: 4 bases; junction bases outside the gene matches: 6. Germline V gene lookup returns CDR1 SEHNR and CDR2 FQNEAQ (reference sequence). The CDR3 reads CASRRTGEGYGYTF. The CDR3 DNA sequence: TGTGCCAGCAGACGGACAGGGGAAGGCTATGGCTACACCTTC.

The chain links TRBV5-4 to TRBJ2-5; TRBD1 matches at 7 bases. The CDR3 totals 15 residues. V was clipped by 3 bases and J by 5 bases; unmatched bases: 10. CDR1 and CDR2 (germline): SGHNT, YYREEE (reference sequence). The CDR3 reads CASSSPTGNRETQYF. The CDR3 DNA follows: TGTGCCAGCAGCTCACCGACAGGGAACAGGGAGACCCAGTACTTC.

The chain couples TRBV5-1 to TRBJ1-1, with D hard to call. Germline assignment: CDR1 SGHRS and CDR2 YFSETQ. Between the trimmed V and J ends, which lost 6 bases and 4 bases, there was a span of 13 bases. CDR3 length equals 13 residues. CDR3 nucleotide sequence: TGCGCCAGCAAGTATAGCTCAATCACTGAAGCTTTCTTT. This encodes CASKYSSITEAFF.

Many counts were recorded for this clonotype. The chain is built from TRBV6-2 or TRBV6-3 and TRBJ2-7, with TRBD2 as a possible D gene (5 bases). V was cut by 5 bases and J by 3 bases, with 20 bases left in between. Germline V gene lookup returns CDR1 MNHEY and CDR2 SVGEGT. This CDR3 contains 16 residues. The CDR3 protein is CASSTREAEFNYEQYV. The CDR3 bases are TGTGCCAGCAGTACCCGGGAAGCAGAGTTTAACTACGAGCAGTACGTC.

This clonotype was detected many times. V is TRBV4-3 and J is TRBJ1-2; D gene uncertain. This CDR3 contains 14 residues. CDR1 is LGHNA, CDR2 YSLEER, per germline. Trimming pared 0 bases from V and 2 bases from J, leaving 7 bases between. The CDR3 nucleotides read TGCGCCAGCAGCCAAGAAGGCAGAAACTATGGCTACACCTTC. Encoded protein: CASSQEGRNYGYTF.

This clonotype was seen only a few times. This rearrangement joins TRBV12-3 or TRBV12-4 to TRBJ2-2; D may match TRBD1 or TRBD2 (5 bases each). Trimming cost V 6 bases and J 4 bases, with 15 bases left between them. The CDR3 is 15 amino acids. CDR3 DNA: TGTGCCAGCAGCCCGGGACCCGTCGGCACCGGGGAGCTGTTTTTT. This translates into CASSPGPVGTGELFF.

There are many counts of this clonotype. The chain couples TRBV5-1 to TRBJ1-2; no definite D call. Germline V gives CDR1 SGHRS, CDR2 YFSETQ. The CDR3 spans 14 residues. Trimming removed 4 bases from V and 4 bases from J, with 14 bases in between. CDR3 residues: CASSPREASYGYTF. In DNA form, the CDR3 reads TGCGCCAGCAGCCCGCGGGAGGCGAGCTATGGCTACACCTTC.

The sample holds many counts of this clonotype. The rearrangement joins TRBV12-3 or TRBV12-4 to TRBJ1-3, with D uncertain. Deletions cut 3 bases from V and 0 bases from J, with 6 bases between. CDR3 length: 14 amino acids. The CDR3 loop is CASSFSNSGNTIYF. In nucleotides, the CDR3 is TGTGCCAGCAGTTTCTCGAACTCTGGAAACACCATATATTTT.

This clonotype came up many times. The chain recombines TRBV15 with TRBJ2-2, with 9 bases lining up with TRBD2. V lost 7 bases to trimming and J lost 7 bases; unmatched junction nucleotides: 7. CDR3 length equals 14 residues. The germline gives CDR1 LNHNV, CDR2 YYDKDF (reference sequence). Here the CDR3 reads CATMAGGTLGELFF. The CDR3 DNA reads TGTGCCACCATGGCGGGGGGGACCCTCGGGGAGCTGTTTTTT.

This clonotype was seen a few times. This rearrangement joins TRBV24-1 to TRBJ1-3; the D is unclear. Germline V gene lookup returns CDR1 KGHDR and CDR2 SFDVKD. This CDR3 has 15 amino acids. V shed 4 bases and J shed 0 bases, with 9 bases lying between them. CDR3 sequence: CATSDPRASGNTIYF. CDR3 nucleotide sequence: TGTGCCACCAGTGACCCCCGGGCCTCTGGAAACACCATATATTTT.

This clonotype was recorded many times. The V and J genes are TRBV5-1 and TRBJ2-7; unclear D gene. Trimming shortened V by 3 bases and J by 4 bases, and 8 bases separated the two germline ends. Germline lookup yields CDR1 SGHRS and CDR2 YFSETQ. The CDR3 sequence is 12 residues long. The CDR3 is CASSSDLYEQYF. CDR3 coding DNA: TGCGCCAGCAGCTCCGATTTATACGAGCAGTACTTC.

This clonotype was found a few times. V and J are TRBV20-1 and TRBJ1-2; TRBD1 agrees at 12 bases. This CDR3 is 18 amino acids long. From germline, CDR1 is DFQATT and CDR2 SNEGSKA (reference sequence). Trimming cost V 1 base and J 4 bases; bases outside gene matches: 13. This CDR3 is CSARGFPGQGANGYGYTF. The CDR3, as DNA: TGCAGTGCTAGAGGATTCCCGGGACAGGGGGCTAACGGCTATGGCTACACCTTC.

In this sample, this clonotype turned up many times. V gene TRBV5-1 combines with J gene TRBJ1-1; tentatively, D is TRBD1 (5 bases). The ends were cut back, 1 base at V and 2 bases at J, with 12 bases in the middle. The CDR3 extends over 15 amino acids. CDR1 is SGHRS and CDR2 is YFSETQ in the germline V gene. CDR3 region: CASSLWGTSNTEAFF. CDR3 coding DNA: TGCGCCAGCAGCTTGTGGGGCACCTCAAACACTGAAGCTTTCTTT.

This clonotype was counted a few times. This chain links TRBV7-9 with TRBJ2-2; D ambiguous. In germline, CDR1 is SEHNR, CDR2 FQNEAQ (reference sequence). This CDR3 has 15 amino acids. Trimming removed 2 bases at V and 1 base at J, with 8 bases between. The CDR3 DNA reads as TGTGCCAGCAGCTTATTGGGTCGGAACACCGGGGAGCTGTTTTTT. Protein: CASSLLGRNTGELFF.

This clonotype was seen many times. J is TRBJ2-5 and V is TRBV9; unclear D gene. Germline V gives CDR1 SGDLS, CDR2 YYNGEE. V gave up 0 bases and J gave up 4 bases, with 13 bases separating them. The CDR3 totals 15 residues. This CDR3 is CASSVAREVGETQYF. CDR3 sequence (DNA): TGTGCCAGCAGCGTAGCTAGGGAAGTGGGAGAGACCCAGTACTTC.

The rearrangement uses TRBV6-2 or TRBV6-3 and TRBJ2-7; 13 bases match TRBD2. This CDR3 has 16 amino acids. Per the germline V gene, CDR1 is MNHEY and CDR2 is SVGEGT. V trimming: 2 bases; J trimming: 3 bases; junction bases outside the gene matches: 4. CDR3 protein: CASSYGGTSGDYEQYF. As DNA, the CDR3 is TGTGCCAGCAGTTACGGGGGGACTAGCGGGGACTACGAGCAGTACTTC.